This T cell receptor (beta chain) was profiled in a study of technical replicates of blood from a few donors. CDR3 length equals 12 residues. Trimming stripped 7 bases from V and 3 bases from J, with 9 bases between. CDR1 is LNHDA and CDR2 is SQIVND in the germline V gene (reference sequence). The protocol was immunoSEQ multiplex PCR, while the TCRdb copy is restricted to in-frame clones and leaves out a portion. The sample lists approximately 70,000 clones, about 89% seen once, with roughly 4.7% in the top ten. This clone occurred a few times. The receptor was isolated from a human donor in good health. Some clones in this sample may be carry-over from other donors' samples. The sequencing sample was made of PBMCs. V is TRBV19 and J is TRBJ1-1, with D hard to call. The CDR3 DNA reads TGTGCCAGTATTGGAGTAGACACTGAAGCTTTCTTT. Its translation is CASIGVDTEAFF.